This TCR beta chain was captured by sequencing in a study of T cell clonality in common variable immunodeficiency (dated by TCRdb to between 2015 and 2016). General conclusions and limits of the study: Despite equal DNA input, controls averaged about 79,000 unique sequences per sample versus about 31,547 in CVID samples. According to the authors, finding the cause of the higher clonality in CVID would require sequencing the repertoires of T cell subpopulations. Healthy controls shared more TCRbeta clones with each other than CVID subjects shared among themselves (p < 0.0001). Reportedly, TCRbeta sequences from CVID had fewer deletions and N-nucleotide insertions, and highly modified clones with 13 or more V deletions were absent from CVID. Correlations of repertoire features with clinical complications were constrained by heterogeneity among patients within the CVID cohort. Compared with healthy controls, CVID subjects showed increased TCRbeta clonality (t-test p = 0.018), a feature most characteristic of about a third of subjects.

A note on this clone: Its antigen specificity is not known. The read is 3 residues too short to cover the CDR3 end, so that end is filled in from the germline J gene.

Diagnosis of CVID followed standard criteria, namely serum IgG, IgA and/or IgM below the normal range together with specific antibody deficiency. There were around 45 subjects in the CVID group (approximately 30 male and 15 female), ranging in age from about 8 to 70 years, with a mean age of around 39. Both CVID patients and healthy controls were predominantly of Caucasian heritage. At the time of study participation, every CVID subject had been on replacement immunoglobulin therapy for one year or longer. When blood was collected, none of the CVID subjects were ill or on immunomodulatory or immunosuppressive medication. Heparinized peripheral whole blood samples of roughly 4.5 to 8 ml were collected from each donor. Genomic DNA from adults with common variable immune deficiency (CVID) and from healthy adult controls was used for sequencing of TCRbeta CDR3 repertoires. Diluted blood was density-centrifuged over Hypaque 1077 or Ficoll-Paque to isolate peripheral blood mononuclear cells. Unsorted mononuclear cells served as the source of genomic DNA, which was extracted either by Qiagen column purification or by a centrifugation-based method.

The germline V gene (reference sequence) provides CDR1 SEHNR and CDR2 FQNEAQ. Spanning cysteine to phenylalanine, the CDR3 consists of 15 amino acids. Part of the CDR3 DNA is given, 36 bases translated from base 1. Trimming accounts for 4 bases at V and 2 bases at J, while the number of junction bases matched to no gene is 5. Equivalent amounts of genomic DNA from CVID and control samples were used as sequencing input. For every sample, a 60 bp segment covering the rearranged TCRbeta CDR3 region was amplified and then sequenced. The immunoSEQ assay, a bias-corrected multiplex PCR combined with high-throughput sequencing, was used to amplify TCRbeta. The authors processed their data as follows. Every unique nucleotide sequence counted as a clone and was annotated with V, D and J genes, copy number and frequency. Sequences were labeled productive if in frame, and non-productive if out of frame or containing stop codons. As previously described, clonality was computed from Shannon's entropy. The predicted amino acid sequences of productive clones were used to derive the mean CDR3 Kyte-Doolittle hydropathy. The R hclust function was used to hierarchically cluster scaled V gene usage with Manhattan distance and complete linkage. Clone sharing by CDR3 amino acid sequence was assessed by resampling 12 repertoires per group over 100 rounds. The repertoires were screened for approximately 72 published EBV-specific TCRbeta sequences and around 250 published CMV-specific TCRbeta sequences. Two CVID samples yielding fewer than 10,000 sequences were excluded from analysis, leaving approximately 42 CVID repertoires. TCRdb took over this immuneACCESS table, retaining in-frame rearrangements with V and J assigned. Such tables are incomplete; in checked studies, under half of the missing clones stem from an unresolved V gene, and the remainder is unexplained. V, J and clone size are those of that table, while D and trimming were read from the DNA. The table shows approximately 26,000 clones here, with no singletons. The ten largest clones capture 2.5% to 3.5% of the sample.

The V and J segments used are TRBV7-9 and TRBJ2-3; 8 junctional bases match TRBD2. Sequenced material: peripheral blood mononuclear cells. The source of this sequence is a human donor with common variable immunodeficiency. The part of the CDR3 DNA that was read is TGTGCCAGCAGCTCCTTAGCGGGAATCACAGATACG. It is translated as CASSSLAGITDT. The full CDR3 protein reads CASSSLAGITDTQYF.